The 8 T cell receptor beta chains listed next were all sequenced from one sample in a study of T cell repertoires in cytomegalovirus infection. TCRdb independently ran MiXCR on the reads; one entry per CDR3 protein. The sample gives hundreds of thousands of distinct CDR3 sequences, roughly 17% of which show up once; around 13% is in the top ten. The material sequenced was PBMCs. The receptors come from a human donor in good health (CMV status not recorded). Some clones in this sample may be carry-over from other donors' samples.

This chain joins TRBV20-1 and TRBJ2-7; tentatively, D is TRBD2 (7 bases). The germline CDR1 and CDR2 sequences are DFQATT and SNEGSKA (reference sequence). Trimming took off 0 bases at V and 0 bases at J, with 12 bases between the two ends. CDR3 size: 15 residues. In DNA, the CDR3 is TGCAGTGCTAGAGAGGGGGGGCTGGGCTCCTACGAGCAGTACTTC. The encoded protein is CSAREGGLGSYEQYF.

The chain employs TRBV20-1 and TRBJ2-3; perhaps D is TRBD1 or TRBD2 (5 bases each). CDR1 is DFQATT and CDR2 is SNEGSKA in the germline V gene (reference sequence). The CDR3 runs 12 residues. V dropped 1 base and J dropped 14 bases, with 16 bases sitting between them. The CDR3 DNA follows: TGCAGTGCTAGAGGGGACGGACCCGTCGGGTATTTT. Its protein is CSARGDGPVGYF.

J is TRBJ2-7 and V is TRBV20-1; D might be TRBD2 (5 bases). Trimming left V 0 bases short and J 6 bases short, with 18 bases between. This CDR3 region has 15 residues. CDR1 and CDR2 (germline): DFQATT, SNEGSKA (reference sequence). CDR3: CSARDVAGISSEQYF. The CDR3 DNA follows: TGCAGTGCTAGAGATGTGGCGGGCATCTCTAGCGAGCAGTACTTC.

The V call is TRBV19, the J call TRBJ1-1; tentatively, D is TRBD1 (6 bases). The CDR3 runs to 14 residues. With 4 bases removed from V and 2 bases from J, the gap between germline ends came to 11 bases. CDR1 and CDR2 from the germline V gene are LNHDA and SQIVND (reference sequence). CDR3 in amino acids: CASSTQGLNTEAFF. The CDR3 DNA sequence: TGTGCCAGTAGTACGCAGGGGTTAAACACTGAAGCTTTCTTT.

Points on this clonotype: Its ends do not fully match the called genes, so a read error is possible. This chain links TRBV25-1 with TRBJ2-5; TRBD2 agrees at 13 bases. Germline CDR1 MGHDK, CDR2 SYGVNS. The CDR3 loop spans 14 amino acids. The CDR3 DNA reads as TGTGCCAGCAGTGGACTAGCGGGGGGTGAGACCCAGAACTTC. Encoded protein: CASSGLAGGETQNF.

This clonotype was picked up a small number of times. V is TRBV2 and J is TRBJ2-2; D is unclear. Germline CDR1 reads SNHLY; CDR2 reads FYNNEI. V lost 4 bases and J lost 0, with 9 bases in between. The CDR3 is made up of 15 amino acids. In DNA form, the CDR3 reads TGTGCCAGCAGTGTCGGTCAGGCGAACACCGGGGAGCTGTTTTTT. Amino acid sequence: CASSVGQANTGELFF.

The chain joins TRBV4-1 to TRBJ2-3, with D perhaps matching TRBD1 (7 bases). Germline CDR1 is MGHRA and CDR2 is YSYEKL. Trimming took off 3 bases at V and 6 bases at J, with 22 bases between the two ends. This CDR3 region has 17 residues. CDR3 coding DNA: TGCGCCAGCAGCCAGGAAAGACAGGGACTGGTCTCGGATACGCAGTATTTT. It yields the protein CASSQERQGLVSDTQYF.

This clonotype was observed a few times. The V and J genes are TRBV2 and TRBJ2-2, with 9 bases aligning to TRBD2. CDR3 length: 15 amino acids. V trimming: 7 bases; J trimming: 0 bases; junction bases outside the gene matches: 3. Germline-derived CDR1 and CDR2 are SNHLY and FYNNEI. CDR3 sequence reads: CASTSGDANTGELFF. The CDR3 coding sequence is TGTGCCAGCACTAGCGGGGACGCGAACACCGGGGAGCTGTTTTTT.